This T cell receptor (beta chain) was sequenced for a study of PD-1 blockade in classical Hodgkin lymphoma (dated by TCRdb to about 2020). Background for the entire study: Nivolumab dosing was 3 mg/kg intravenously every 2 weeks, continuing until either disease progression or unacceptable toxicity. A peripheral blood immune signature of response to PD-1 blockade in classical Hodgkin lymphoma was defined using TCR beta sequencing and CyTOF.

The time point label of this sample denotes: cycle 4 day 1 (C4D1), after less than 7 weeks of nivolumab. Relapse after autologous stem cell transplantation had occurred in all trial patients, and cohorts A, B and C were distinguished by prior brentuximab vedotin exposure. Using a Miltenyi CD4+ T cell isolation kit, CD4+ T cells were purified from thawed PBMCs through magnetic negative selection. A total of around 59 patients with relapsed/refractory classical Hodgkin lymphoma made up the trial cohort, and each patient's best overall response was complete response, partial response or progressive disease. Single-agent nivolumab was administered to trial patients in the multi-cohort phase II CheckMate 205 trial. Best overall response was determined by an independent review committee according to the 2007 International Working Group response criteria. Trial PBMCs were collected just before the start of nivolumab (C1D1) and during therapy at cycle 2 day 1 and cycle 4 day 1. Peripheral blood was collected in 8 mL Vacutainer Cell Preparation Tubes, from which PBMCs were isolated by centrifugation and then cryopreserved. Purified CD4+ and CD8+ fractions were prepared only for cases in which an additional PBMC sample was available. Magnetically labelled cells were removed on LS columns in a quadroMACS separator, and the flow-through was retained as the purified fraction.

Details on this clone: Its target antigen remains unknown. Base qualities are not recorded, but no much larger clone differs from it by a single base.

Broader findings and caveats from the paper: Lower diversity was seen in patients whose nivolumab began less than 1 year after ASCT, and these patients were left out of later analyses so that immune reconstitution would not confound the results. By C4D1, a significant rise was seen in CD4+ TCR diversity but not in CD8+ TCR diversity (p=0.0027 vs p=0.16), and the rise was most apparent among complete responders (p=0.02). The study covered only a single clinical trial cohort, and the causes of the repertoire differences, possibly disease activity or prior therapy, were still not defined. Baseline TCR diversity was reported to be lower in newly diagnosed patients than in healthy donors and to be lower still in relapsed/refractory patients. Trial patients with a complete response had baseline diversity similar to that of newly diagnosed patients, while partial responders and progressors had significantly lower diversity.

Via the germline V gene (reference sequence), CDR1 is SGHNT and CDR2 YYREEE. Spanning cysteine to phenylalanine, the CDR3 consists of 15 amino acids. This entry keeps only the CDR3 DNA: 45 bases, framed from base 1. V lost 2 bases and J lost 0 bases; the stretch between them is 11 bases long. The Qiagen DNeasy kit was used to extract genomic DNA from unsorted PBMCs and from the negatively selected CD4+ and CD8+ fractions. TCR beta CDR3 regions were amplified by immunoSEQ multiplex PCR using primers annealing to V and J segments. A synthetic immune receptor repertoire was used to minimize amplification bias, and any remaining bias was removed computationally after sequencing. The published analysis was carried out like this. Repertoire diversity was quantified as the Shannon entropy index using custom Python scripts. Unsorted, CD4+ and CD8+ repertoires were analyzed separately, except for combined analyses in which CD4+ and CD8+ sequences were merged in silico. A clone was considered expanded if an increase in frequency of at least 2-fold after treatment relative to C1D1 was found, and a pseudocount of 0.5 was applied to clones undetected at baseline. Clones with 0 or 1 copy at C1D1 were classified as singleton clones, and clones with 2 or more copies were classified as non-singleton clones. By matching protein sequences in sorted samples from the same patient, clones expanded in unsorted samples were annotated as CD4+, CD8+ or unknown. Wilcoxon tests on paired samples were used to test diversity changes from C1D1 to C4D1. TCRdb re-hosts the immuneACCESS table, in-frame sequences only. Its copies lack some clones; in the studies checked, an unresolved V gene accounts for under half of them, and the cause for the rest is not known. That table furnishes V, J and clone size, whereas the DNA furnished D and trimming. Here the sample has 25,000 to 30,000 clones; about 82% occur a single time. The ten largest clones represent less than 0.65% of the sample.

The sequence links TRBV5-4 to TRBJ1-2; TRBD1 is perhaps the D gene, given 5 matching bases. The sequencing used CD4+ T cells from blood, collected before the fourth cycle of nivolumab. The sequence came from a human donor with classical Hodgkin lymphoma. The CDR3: CASSLGGVPNYGYTF. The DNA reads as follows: TGTGCCAGCAGCTTAGGAGGGGTCCCTAACTATGGCTACACCTTC. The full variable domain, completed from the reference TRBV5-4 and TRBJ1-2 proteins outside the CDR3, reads ETGVTQSPTHLIKTRGQQVTLRCSSQSGHNTVSWYQQALGQGPQFIFQYYREEENGRGNFPPRFSGLQFPNYSSELNVNALELDDSALYLCASSLGGVPNYGYTFGSGTRLTVV.